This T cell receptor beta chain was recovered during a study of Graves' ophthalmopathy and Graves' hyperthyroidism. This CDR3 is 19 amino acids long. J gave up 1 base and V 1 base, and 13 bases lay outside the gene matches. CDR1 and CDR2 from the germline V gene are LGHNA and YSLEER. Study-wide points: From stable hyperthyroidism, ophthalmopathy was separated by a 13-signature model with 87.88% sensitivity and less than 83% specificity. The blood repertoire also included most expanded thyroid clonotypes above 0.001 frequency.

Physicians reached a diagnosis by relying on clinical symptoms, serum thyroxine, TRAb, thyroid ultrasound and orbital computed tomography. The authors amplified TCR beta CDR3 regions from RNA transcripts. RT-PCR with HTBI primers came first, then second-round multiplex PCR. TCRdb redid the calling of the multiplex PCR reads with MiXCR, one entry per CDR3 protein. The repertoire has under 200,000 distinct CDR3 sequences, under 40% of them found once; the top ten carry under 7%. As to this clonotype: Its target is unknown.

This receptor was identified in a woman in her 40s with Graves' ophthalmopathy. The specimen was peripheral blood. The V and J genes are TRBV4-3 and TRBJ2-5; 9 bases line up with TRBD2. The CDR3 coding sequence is TGCGCCAGCAGCCAAGGTCTTCCAAGGCTAGCGGGAATCCAAGAGACCCAGTACTTC. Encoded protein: CASSQGLPRLAGIQETQYF.